The 5 T cell receptor beta chains listed next were all sequenced from one sample in a study of cytomegalovirus exposure and HLA in healthy donors. Amplification used 60 Vbeta primers and 13 Jbeta primers. Sequenced by immunoSEQ multiplex PCR; TCRdb stores in-frame clones only, minus some. The sample consists of around 150,000 clones, 75% to 85% of them appearing once. The specimen sequenced was PBMCs. Receptor source: a woman aged 18-35 years in good health and CMV-seronegative.

The chain joins TRBV6-1 to TRBJ1-6, with D possibly TRBD1 on 6 matching bases. Germline CDR1 is MNHNS and CDR2 is SASEGT. Deletions cut 5 bases from V and 14 bases from J, with 19 bases between. This CDR3 has 14 residues. DNA for the CDR3: TGTGCCAGCAGTCCAATTACAGGGCGGGAGGCCCTCCACTTT. Encoded protein: CASSPITGREALHF.

The chain couples TRBV5-1 to TRBJ1-6; 9 bases map to TRBD1. Germline lookup yields CDR1 SGHRS and CDR2 YFSETQ. V lost 2 bases, J lost 7 bases, and 13 bases stayed unmatched. The CDR3 is made up of 18 amino acids. DNA of the CDR3: TGCGCCAGCAGCTTCACGGGGGCGAGAGACAGGGGGAATTCACCCCTCCACTTT. Residues: CASSFTGARDRGNSPLHF. Combining the CDR3 with reference TRBV5-1 and TRBJ1-6 gives the whole variable domain KAGVTQTPRYLIKTRGQQVTLSCSPISGHRSVSWYQQTPGQGLQFLFEYFSETQRNKGNFPGRFSGRQFSNSRSEMNVSTLELGDSALYLCASSFTGARDRGNSPLHFGNGTRLTVT.

Comments on this clone: The junction shows a germline mismatch at one end, possibly a read error. The chain has TRBV28 and TRBJ1-4; a weak D match, TRBD1 (6 bases). The CDR3 length is 11 residues. From germline, CDR1 is MDHEN and CDR2 SYDVKM. The CDR3 DNA reads as TGTGCCAGCAGTTTGGGCCGGGACACACTTTTT. Amino acids: CASSLGRDTLF.

V gene TRBV6-5 combines with J gene TRBJ2-2; TRBD1 agrees at 9 bases. CDR1 and CDR2 (germline): MNHEY, SVGAGI. CDR3 length: 16 amino acids. V shed 4 bases and J 2 bases; nucleotides not matched to a gene: 5. The CDR3 nucleotides are TGTGCCAGCAGTTTACAGGGGGCCTTCAACACCGGGGAGCTGTTTTTT. Its translation is CASSLQGAFNTGELFF.

This clone was picked up a small number of times. CDR3 amino acids: CASSQEERRSTSSYNSPLHF. Written as DNA, the CDR3 is TGTGCCAGCAGCCAAGAGGAGAGAAGGAGTACGAGCTCCTATAATTCACCCCTCCACTTT. The chain carries TRBV4-2 and TRBJ1-6; D gene ambiguous. The CDR3 loop spans 20 amino acids. The V gene lost 0 bases and the J gene lost 0 bases, with 18 bases spanning the gap. Germline CDR1 is LGHNA and CDR2 is YNFKEQ.